These T cell receptor beta chains were read from a single sample in a study of shared clonotypes between healthy human individuals. The repertoire was sequenced with immunoSEQ multiplex PCR; TCRdb's copy has only in-frame clones and lacks some. This sample carries 2 million to 2.5 million clones, 85% to 95% of them seen once, and the ten largest clones take under 0.45%. Sequences were obtained from naive CD4+ T cells from PBMCs. These receptors all stem from a man younger than 35 in good health. Some clones in this sample may be carry-over from other donors' samples. Each CDR3 is given with its conserved first and last residue. A D gene is named only where the DNA matches it firmly. Expanded clones are given a class, and other clones once, few, many or no size at all.

cdr3_length	d_call	clone_size	v_call	j_call	cdr3_nt	cdr3_aa
18	TRBD2	once	TRBV7-9	TRBJ2-1	TGTGCCAGCAGCCGTTCCGGGACTAGCGGGATCCCTTACAATGAGCAGTTCTTC	CASSRSGTSGIPYNEQFF
14	NA	NA	TRBV7-2	TRBJ2-3	TGTGCCAGCAGCTTAGCTTCTGGCACAGATACGCAGTATTTT	CASSLASGTDTQYF
16	NA	NA	TRBV27	TRBJ2-7	TGTGCCAGCCGAATAAGAGAACAGGGAGTACCCTACGAGCAGTACTTC	CASRIREQGVPYEQYF
14	TRBD1	once	TRBV7-2	TRBJ2-1	TGTGCCAGCAGCCATTCCTACAGGGGCAATGAGCAGTTCTTC	CASSHSYRGNEQFF
12	TRBD1	NA	TRBV29-1	TRBJ2-7	TGCAGCGTTCTGGGACAGTCCTACGAGCAGTACTTC	CSVLGQSYEQYF
14	NA	NA	TRBV7-9	TRBJ2-7	TGTGCCAGCAGCTTTACTTCTCCTCCCTACGAGCAGTACTTC	CASSFTSPPYEQYF
14	NA	NA	TRBV4-1	TRBJ1-1	TGCGCCAGCAGCCCTTTCGGCGGGTCCGCTGAAGCTTTCTTT	CASSPFGGSAEAFF
13	NA	once	TRBV10-3	TRBJ2-3	TGTGCCATCAGCCCCGGGAGCACAGATACGCAGTATTTT	CAISPGSTDTQYF
15	TRBD1	NA	TRBV18	TRBJ2-1	TGTGCCAGCTCCCCCGGGACAGGGGTCTACAATGAGCAGTTCTTC	CASSPGTGVYNEQFF
14	NA	once	TRBV7-2	TRBJ1-5	TGTGCCAGCAGCTTAGTTGGAGGAGATCAGCCCCAGCATTTT	CASSLVGGDQPQHF
11	NA	few	TRBV20-1	TRBJ2-3	TGCAGTGGTGGGGGCACAGATACGCAGTATTTT	CSGGGTDTQYF
16	TRBD2	NA	TRBV9	TRBJ2-5	TGTGCCAGCAGCGTATCTCCTAGCGGGATCCAAGAGACCCAGTACTTC	CASSVSPSGIQETQYF
12	NA	few	TRBV2	TRBJ1-4	TGTGCCAGCACCGACCGGGACATGAAACTGTTTTTT	CASTDRDMKLFF
15	TRBD2	NA	TRBV6-5	TRBJ2-3	TGTGCCAGCAGAAGACTAGCGGGTGGCACAGATACGCAGTATTTT	CASRRLAGGTDTQYF
13	NA	NA	TRBV11-2	TRBJ2-1	TGTGCCAGCAGCTTAGCGCGCCACGGTGAGCAGTTCTTC	CASSLARHGEQFF
13	TRBD1	few	TRBV29-1	TRBJ1-1	TGCAGCGCCACCGGGACAGTAGGGACTGAAGCTTTCTTT	CSATGTVGTEAFF
13	NA	NA	TRBV7-7	TRBJ2-1	TGTGCCAGCAGCTTAGAAGCGTACAATGAGCAGTTCTTC	CASSLEAYNEQFF
15	TRBD1	NA	TRBV7-9	TRBJ2-1	TGTGCCAGCAGCCAACAGGGGGCCGGGTACAATGAGCAGTTCTTC	CASSQQGAGYNEQFF
14	NA	NA	TRBV28	TRBJ1-3	TGTGCCAGCCGCGGTAGGCATGAGGGAAACACCATATATTTT	CASRGRHEGNTIYF
14	NA	NA	TRBV28	TRBJ1-3	TGTGCCAGCAGTTCCCAAGGCTCTGGAAACACCATATATTTT	CASSSQGSGNTIYF
16	TRBD2	NA	TRBV5-1	TRBJ2-1	TGCGCCAGCAGCTACGGACTAGCGGGGTCCTACAATGAGCAGTTCTTC	CASSYGLAGSYNEQFF
16	NA	NA	TRBV7-3	TRBJ1-3	TGTGCCAGCAGCTTACTTCCGGCAGGACACGGAAACACCATATATTTT	CASSLLPAGHGNTIYF
17	TRBD1	NA	TRBV7-3	TRBJ2-6	TGTGCCAGCAGCGGGTGGGACAGCCGCTCTGGGGCCAACGTCCTGACTTTC	CASSGWDSRSGANVLTF
14	NA	NA	TRBV6-1	TRBJ2-7	TGTGCCAGCACCAGCAATACGGGGACCTACGAGCAGTACTTC	CASTSNTGTYEQYF
15	TRBD1	NA	TRBV28	TRBJ1-1	TGTGCCAGCAGTTCCCCCGGACAGGGGAACACTGAAGCTTTCTTT	CASSSPGQGNTEAFF
15	NA	NA	TRBV28	TRBJ1-3	TGTGCCAGCAGCGGACAGCCTCACTCTGGAAACACCATATATTTT	CASSGQPHSGNTIYF
16	NA	NA	TRBV28	TRBJ1-2	TGTGCCAGCAGTCCTTCTCCAGGGGCCAGAGGGGGTGGCTACACCTTC	CASSPSPGARGGGYTF
16	TRBD1	NA	TRBV28	TRBJ1-2	TGTGCCAGCAACTCTGCGGCAACCTCAGGGGGCTATGGCTACACCTTC	CASNSAATSGGYGYTF
15	TRBD2	once	TRBV19	TRBJ2-5	TGTGCCAGTAGTCCCTCTCCGGGAGGGCAAGAGACCCAGTACTTC	CASSPSPGGQETQYF
15	NA	NA	TRBV5-5	TRBJ2-2	TGTGCCAGCAGCTTGGGACTTCCGAACACCGGGGAGCTGTTTTTT	CASSLGLPNTGELFF
15	NA	NA	TRBV5-4	TRBJ2-7	TGTGCCAGCAGCTCAGGACAGACCAGCTCCTACGAGCAGTACTTC	CASSSGQTSSYEQYF
15	NA	NA	TRBV5-1	TRBJ2-2	TGCGCCAGCAGCTTGGAGCCCGCGGGCACCGGGGAGCTGTTTTTT	CASSLEPAGTGELFF
15	NA	NA	TRBV7-3	TRBJ2-7	TGTGCCAGCAGCTTATATGCCCTGGGAGACTACGAGCAGTACTTC	CASSLYALGDYEQYF
15	NA	NA	TRBV9	TRBJ2-3	TGTGCCAGCAGCCTCCGGGGTGTGAGCACAGATACGCAGTATTTT	CASSLRGVSTDTQYF
14	NA	NA	TRBV4-2	TRBJ1-2	TGTGCCAGCAGCCAAGTGGGGATCGGAGGTGGCTACACCTTC	CASSQVGIGGGYTF
16	NA	NA	TRBV5-1	TRBJ2-2	TGCGCCAGCAGCTTGATGGCTCAGGGGAACACCGGGGAGCTGTTTTTT	CASSLMAQGNTGELFF
16	NA	NA	TRBV14	TRBJ1-3	TGTGCCAGCAGCCACACAGGCTACCGCTCTGGAAACACCATATATTTT	CASSHTGYRSGNTIYF
14	NA	NA	TRBV19	TRBJ1-5	TGTGCCAGTAGTACCGGACAGTTCAATCAGCCCCAGCATTTT	CASSTGQFNQPQHF
15	NA	NA	TRBV7-2	TRBJ2-1	TGTGCCAGCAGCACCGTAGGGCGTATTTTAAATGAGCAGTTCTTC	CASSTVGRILNEQFF
14	NA	NA	TRBV9	TRBJ2-7	TGTGCCAGCAGCTTAGGGCCCTGGTCGGACGAGCAGTACTTC	CASSLGPWSDEQYF